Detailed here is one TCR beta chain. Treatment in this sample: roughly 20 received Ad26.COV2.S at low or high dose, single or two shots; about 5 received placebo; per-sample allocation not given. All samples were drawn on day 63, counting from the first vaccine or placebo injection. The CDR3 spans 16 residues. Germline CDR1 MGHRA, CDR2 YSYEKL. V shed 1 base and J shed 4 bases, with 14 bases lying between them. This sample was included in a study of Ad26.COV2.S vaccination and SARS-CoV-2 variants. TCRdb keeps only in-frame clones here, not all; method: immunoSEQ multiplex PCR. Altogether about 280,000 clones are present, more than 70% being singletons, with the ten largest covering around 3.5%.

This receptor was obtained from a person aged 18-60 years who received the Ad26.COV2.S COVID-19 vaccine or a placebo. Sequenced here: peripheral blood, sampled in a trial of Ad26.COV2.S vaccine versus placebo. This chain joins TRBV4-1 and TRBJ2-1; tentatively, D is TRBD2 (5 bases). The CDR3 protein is CASSQVGRRKYNEQFF. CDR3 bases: TGCGCCAGCAGCCAAGTCGGCCGGAGGAAATACAATGAGCAGTTCTTC.